The 12 T cell receptor beta chains presented below share a single source sample, sequenced in a study of blood T cell repertoires in COVID-19. Profiling relied on immunoSEQ multiplex PCR, and the TCRdb table lists in-frame clones only, not all of them. Of about 530,000 clones in the sample, 85% to 90% were seen once. Sample: peripheral blood. The source is a woman between 45 and 65 years old with COVID-19, enrolled during active disease.

There are a few counts of this clone. The V call is TRBV24-1, the J call TRBJ1-1; possible D gene TRBD1, 6 bases. Germline assignment: CDR1 KGHDR and CDR2 SFDVKD. V was pared by 3 bases and J by 6 bases, with 16 bases between. This CDR3 region has 15 residues. For the CDR3, the DNA is TGTGCCACCAGTGATCCACAGGGAGAGACCTCTGAAGCTTTCTTT. Its translation: CATSDPQGETSEAFF.

The gene calls are TRBV21-1 and TRBJ2-3; the table gives TRBD1 as D, unverified against the DNA. TRBV21-1 is a pseudogene segment. This CDR3 comprises 18 residues. The CDR3 DNA reads TGTGCCAGCAGCAAAGAGGCCAGGGGGCGGCACTCCACAGATACGCAGTATTTT. Amino acids: CASSKEARGRHSTDTQYF.

This chain links TRBV19 with TRBJ1-1; D is perhaps TRBD1 (5 bases). Germline V gives CDR1 LNHDA, CDR2 SQIVND (reference sequence). The V and J ends lost 7 bases and 8 bases respectively, with 20 bases between them. This CDR3 has 14 amino acids. CDR3 loop: CASIAGPSFGEAFF. The CDR3 DNA is TGTGCCAGTATCGCGGGACCAAGTTTTGGAGAAGCTTTCTTT.

The chain couples TRBV27 to TRBJ1-6; perhaps TRBD1 as D (5 bases). The germline V gene has CDR1 MNHEY and CDR2 SMNVEV (reference sequence). V lost 3 bases, J lost 10 bases, and 16 bases lay in between. The CDR3 loop spans 15 amino acids. The CDR3 region has the DNA TGTGCCAGCAGTTTCCAGGGTCAGGTTGTGTCACCCCTCCACTTT. It yields the protein CASSFQGQVVSPLHF.

The genes are TRBV6-1 and TRBJ1-1; TRBD1 might be the D (6 bases). Germline CDR1 reads MNHNS; CDR2 reads SASEGT. The length of the CDR3 is 16 residues. The ends were cut back, 4 bases at V and 6 bases at J, with 21 bases in the middle. The CDR3 DNA sequence: TGTGCCAGCAGTGCCCGATTAACAGGGAAGACGGCTGAAGCTTTCTTT. Amino acid sequence: CASSARLTGKTAEAFF.

V gene TRBV9 combines with J gene TRBJ1-1, with a weak D call TRBD1 (6 bases). Germline CDR1 and CDR2: SGDLS and YYNGEE. The length of the CDR3 is 14 residues. V was trimmed by 6 bases and J by 5 bases, leaving 17 bases between them. For the CDR3, the DNA is TGTGCCAGCACCGCCGAAGGGGGTCTGACTGAAGCTTTCTTT. This sequence encodes CASTAEGGLTEAFF. Complete variable domain (other parts from reference TRBV9 and TRBJ1-1): DSGVTQTPKHLITATGQRVTLRCSPRSGDLSVYWYQQSLDQGLQFLIQYYNGEERAKGNILERFSAQQFPDLHSELNLSSLELGDSALYFCASTAEGGLTEAFFGQGTRLTVV.

The chain is built from TRBV3-1 (or the pseudogene TRBV3-2) and TRBJ2-7; 7 bases are shared with TRBD1. This CDR3 is built from 14 residues. V dropped 8 bases and J dropped 1; count of bases not matched to a gene: 8. CDR1 and CDR2 from the germline V gene are LGHDT and YNNKEL (reference sequence). Here the CDR3 DNA reads TGTGCCAGCGGATCCGGGACAGAGTCCTACGAGCAGTACTTC. Its translation: CASGSGTESYEQYF.

The genes are TRBV2 and TRBJ2-1; D is undetermined. The CDR3 sequence is 14 residues long. V was trimmed by 0 bases and J by 7 bases, leaving 10 bases between them. Per germline, CDR1 SNHLY and CDR2 FYNNEI. The CDR3 region is CASSEASGQNEQFF. The CDR3 DNA sequence: TGTGCCAGCAGTGAAGCGAGTGGGCAGAATGAGCAGTTCTTC.

The chain recombines TRBV2 with TRBJ1-2, with TRBD1 identical over 9 bases. V lost 10 bases to trimming and J lost 5 bases; unmatched junction nucleotides: 5. Germline CDR1 is SNHLY and CDR2 is FYNNEI. The CDR3 extends over 12 amino acids. CDR3 region: CATGTGPYGYTF. In nucleotides, the CDR3 is TGTGCCACCGGGACAGGGCCTTATGGCTACACCTTC.

V usage is TRBV19 and J usage is TRBJ1-5; D is perhaps TRBD1 (5 bases). Trimming stripped 6 bases from V and 4 bases from J, with 13 bases between. Germline-derived CDR1 and CDR2 are LNHDA and SQIVND (reference sequence). The CDR3 has 14 amino acids. The CDR3 protein is CASSQRGGNQPQHF. The CDR3 DNA follows: TGTGCCAGTAGCCAGCGGGGGGGGAATCAGCCCCAGCATTTT. The full variable domain, rest sourced from reference TRBV19 and TRBJ1-5, is DGGITQSPKYLFRKEGQNVTLSCEQNLNHDAMYWYRQDPGQGLRLIYYSQIVNDFQKGDIAEGYSVSREKKESFPLTVTSAQKNPTAFYLCASSQRGGNQPQHFGDGTRLSIL.

This clone was detected only once. This chain uses TRBV12-3 or TRBV12-4 with TRBJ2-3; weak D call: TRBD2 (5 bases). The CDR3 length is 13 residues. V was pared by 4 bases and J by 2 bases, with 7 bases between. Here the CDR3 reads CASSSDSTDTQYF. In DNA form, the CDR3 reads TGTGCCAGCAGTTCGGACTCCACAGATACGCAGTATTTT.

V is TRBV6-5 and J is TRBJ1-1, with D perhaps matching TRBD1 (6 bases). Germline loops: CDR1 MNHEY, CDR2 SVGAGI. V lost 3 bases, J lost 1 base, and 12 bases lay in between. CDR3 size: 15 residues. The CDR3 sequence is CASSYPGGPNTEAFF. DNA of the CDR3: TGTGCCAGCAGTTATCCGGGGGGCCCGAACACTGAAGCTTTCTTT.